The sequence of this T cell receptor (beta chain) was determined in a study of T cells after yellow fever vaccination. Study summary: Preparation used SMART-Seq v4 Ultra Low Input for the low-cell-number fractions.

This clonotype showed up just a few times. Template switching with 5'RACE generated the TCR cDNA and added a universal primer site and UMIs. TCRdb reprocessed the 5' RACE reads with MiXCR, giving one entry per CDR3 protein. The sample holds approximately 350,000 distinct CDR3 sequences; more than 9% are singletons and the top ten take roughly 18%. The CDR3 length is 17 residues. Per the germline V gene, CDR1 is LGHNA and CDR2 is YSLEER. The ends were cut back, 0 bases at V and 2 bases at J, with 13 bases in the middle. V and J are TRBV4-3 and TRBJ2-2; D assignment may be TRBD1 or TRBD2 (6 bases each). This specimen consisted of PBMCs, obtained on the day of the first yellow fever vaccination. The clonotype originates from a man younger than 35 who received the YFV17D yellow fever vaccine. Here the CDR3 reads CASSQEGGTRNTGELFF. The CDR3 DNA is TGCGCCAGCAGCCAAGAAGGGGGGACAAGAAACACCGGGGAGCTGTTTTTT.